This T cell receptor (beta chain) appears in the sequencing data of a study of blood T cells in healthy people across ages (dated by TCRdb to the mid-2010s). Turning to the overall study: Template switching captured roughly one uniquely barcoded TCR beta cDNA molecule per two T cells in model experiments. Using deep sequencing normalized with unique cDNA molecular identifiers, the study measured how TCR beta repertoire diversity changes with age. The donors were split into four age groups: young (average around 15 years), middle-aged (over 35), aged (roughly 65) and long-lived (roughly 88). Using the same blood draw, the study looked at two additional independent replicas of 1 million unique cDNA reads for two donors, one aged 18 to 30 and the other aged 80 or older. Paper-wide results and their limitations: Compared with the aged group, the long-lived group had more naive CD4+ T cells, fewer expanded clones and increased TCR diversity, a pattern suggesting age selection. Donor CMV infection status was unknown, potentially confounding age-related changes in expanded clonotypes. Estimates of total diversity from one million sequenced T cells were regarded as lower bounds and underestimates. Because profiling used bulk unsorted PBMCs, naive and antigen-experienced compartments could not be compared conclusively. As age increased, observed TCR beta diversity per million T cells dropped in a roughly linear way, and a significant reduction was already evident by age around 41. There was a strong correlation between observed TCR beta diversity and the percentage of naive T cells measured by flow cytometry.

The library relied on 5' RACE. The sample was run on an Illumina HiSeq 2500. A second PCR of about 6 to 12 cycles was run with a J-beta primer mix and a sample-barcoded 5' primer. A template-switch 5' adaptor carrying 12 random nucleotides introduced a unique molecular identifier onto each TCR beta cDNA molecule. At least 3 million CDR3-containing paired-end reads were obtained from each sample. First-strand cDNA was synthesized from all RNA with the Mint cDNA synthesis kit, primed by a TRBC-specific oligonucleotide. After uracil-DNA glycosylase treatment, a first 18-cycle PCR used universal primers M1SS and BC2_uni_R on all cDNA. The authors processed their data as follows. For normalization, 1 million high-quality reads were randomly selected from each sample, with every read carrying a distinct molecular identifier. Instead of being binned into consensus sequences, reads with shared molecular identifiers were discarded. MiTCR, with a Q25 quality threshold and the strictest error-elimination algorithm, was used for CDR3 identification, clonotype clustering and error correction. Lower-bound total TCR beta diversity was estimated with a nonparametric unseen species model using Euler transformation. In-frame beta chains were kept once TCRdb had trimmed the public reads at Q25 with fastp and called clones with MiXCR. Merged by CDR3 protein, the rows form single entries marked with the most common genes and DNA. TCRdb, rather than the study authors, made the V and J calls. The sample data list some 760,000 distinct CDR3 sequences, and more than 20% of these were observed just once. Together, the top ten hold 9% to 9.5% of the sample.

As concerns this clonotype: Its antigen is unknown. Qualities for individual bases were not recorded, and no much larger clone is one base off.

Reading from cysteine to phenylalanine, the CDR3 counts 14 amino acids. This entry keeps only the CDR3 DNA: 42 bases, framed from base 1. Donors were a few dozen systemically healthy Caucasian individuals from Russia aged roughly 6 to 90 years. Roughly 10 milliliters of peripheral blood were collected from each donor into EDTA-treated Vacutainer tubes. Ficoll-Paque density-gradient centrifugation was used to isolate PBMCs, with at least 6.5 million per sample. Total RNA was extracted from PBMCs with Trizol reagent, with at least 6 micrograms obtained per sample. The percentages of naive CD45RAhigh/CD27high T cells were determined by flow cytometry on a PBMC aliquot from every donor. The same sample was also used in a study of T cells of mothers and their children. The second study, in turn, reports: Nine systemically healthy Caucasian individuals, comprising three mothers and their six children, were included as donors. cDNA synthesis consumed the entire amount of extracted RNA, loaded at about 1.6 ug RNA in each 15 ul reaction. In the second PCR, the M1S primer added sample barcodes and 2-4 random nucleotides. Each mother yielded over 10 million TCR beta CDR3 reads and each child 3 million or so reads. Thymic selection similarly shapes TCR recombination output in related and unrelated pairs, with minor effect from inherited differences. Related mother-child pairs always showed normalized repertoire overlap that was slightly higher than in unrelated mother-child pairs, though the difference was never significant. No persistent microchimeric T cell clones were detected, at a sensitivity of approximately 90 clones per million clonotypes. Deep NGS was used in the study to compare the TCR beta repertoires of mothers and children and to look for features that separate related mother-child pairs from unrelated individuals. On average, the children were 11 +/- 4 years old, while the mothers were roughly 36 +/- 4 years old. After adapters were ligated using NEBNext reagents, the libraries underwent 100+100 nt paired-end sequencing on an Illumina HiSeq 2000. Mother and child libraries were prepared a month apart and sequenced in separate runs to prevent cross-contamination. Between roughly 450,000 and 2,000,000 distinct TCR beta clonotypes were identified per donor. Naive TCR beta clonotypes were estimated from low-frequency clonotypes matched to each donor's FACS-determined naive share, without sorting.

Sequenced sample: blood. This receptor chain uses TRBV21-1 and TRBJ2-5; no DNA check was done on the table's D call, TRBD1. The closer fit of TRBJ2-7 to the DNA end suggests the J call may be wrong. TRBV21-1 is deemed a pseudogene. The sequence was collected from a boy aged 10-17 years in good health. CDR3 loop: CASRGDRGHYEQYF. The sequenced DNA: TGTGCCAGCAGGGGCGATAGAGGACACTACGAGCAGTACTTC.